The T cell receptor beta chain described here comes from a study of T cell responses to AZD1222 COVID-19 vaccine (dated by TCRdb to about 2021). Notes on the research overall: AZD1222 recipients with second doses at about 4 weeks or about 12 weeks were pooled, because spike-specific TCR depth and breadth did not differ between schedules. TCR sequencing covered roughly 230 trial participants: about 210 given two doses of AZD1222 and around 26 given two doses of MenACWY control vaccine. Trial participants were enrolled by age into subgroups of 18-55, 56-69 and 70-plus years, and approximately 150, 30 and 60 TCR-sequenced participants, respectively, were included in these subgroups. Study-level results and caveats: Participants were mostly white British, with more females than males. The authors suggested clonal diversity may have been underestimated. Nearly half of unique spike-specific TCRs reportedly recognized epitopes outside regions mutated in the B.1.351 and B.1.1.7 variants. The 56-69-year group was small, and its depth increase did not reach significance, likely because of low power. Because no day 14 peak-response samples were available, repertoires were characterized only after the peak T cell response. A significant rise in spike-specific TCR breadth and depth was observed after two AZD1222 doses relative to day 0 and relative to MenACWY recipients. CD4 TCRs associated with the vaccine covered the entire spike protein, and the dominant responses were in regions 160-218 and 743-854. Conclusions about previously exposed vaccinees were limited because only a handful of AZD1222 recipients were SARS-CoV-2 seropositive at baseline.

A note on this clone: The target of this receptor is not known. Per-base quality was not reported, and no clone a single base away is much larger than it.

The sample's time point label, decoded: baseline before first vaccination. The vaccinee samples were drawn from two UK trials, COV001 and COV002, one of which was a single-blind randomized controlled phase 2/3 trial testing AZD1222 (ChAdOx1 nCoV-19) in healthy adults. Trial participant PBMC samples were collected at day 0 and day 28 after the second dose for TCRbeta chain sequencing. The CDR3 regions of human TCRbeta chains were analyzed by immunosequencing. Per the original workflow: TCRs in the repertoires were compared against a reference library of SARS-CoV-2-specific TCRs that had been generated with the MIRA antigen-specificity platform. Breadth meant the fraction of unique TCRs that were SARS-CoV-2-associated, whereas depth meant the fraction of total T cells that were SARS-CoV-2-associated. Using the MIRA data, each spike-specific TCR was mapped to the spike region that the TCR reacts to and placed in a CD4 or CD8 class. Log10-transformed breadth and depth values were compared by one-way ANOVA with Sidak's multiple comparisons tests. Here the immuneACCESS table is served through TCRdb, limited to in-frame sequences with V and J called. Missing clones are a known gap in these copies; in checked studies unresolved V genes cover under half, and the rest lacks a known reason. That table supplies the V and J calls and clone size; D and trimming were determined from the DNA. Here the sample has roughly 160,000 clones; around 90% occur a single time. About 1.6% of the sample lies in the top ten.

The CDR3, cysteine through phenylalanine, is 14 amino acids long. Only the CDR3 part of the read is kept: 42 bases, read in frame from the first base. V is pared back by 5 bases and J by 1 base, with 11 bases lying between the germline termini. The germline V gene yields SGHVS for CDR1 and FNYEAQ for CDR2. This specimen consisted of peripheral blood, obtained on day 0 of AZD1222 vaccination. The receptor's source is an adult in good health. The chain is made from TRBV7-6 and TRBJ2-5, with TRBD2 tentatively as D gene (6 bases match). The bases read TGTGCCAGCAGCCCTATGGGGGGCCAAGAGACCCAGTACTTC. Translated, it reads CASSPMGGQETQYF.